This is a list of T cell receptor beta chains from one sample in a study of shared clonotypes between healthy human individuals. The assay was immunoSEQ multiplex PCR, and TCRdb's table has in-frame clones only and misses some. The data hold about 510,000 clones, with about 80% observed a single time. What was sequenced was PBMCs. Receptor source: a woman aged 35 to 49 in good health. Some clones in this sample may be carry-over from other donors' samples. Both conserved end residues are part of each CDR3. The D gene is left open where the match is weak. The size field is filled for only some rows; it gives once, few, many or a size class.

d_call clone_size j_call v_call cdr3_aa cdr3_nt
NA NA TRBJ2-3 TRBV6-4 CASSDSASTDTQYF TGTGCCAGCAGTGACTCGGCGAGTACAGATACGCAGTATTTT
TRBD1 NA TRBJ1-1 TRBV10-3 CAIRGATGTEAFF TGTGCCATCAGGGGAGCGACAGGGACTGAAGCTTTCTTT
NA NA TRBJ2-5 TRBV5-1 CASSLGGSSGQETQYF TGCGCCAGCAGCTTGGGGGGGTCGTCGGGTCAAGAGACCCAGTACTTC
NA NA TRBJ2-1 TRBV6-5 CASSTSIPNNEQFF TGTGCCAGCAGTACTAGCATTCCTAACAATGAGCAGTTCTTC
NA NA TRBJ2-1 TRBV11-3 CASSAQLTDNEQFF TGTGCCAGCAGCGCCCAACTTACAGATAATGAGCAGTTCTTC
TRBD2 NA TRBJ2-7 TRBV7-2 CASNRDYPFDEQYF TGTGCCAGCAACCGGGACTACCCCTTTGACGAGCAGTACTTC
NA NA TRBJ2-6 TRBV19 CASSIAGISGANVLTF TGTGCCAGTAGTATCGCGGGGATTAGTGGGGCCAACGTCCTGACTTTC
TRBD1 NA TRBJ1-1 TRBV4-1 CASSPGQLNTEAFF TGCGCCAGCAGCCCGGGACAGTTGAACACTGAAGCTTTCTTT
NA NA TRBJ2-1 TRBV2 CASSGRSGVEQFF TGTGCCAGCAGTGGGAGATCCGGGGTTGAGCAGTTCTTC
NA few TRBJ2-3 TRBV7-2 CASSGSVARTDTQYF TGTGCCAGCAGCGGTAGCGTCGCCCGCACAGATACGCAGTATTTT
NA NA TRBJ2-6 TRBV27 CASSSELSGANVLTF TGTGCCAGCAGTTCCGAACTCTCTGGGGCCAACGTCCTGACTTTC
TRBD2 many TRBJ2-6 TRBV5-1 CASSPEGAGGDLIRVSSGANVLTF TGCGCCAGCAGCCCGGAAGGGGCGGGAGGAGACTTAATTAGGGTGAGCTCTGGGGCCAACGTCCTGACTTTC
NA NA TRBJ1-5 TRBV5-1 CASSLGSGDGNQPQHF TGCGCCAGCAGCTTGGGGTCCGGGGATGGCAATCAGCCCCAGCATTTT
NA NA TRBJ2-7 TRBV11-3 CASSSLRLAYEQYF TGTGCCAGCAGCTCCCTTAGACTGGCCTACGAGCAGTACTTC
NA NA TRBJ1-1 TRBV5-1 CASSLDGGREAEAFF TGCGCCAGCAGCTTGGATGGAGGGAGGGAGGCTGAAGCTTTCTTT
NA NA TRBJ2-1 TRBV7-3 CASSLSGSSYNEQFF TGTGCCAGCAGCTTAAGTGGGAGCTCCTACAATGAGCAGTTCTTC
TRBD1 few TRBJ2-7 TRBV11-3 CASSLAGGNPGEQYF TGTGCCAGCAGCTTAGCAGGGGGAAACCCCGGCGAGCAGTACTTC
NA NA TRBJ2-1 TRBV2 CASSGLGYNEQFF TGTGCCAGCAGTGGGCTCGGCTACAATGAGCAGTTCTTC
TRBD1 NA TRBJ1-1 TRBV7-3 CASSGLGTDEAFF TGTGCCAGCAGCGGATTAGGGACAGATGAAGCTTTCTTT
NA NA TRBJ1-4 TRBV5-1 CASSLEGSTNEKLFF TGCGCCAGCAGCCTAGAAGGCAGCACGAATGAAAAACTGTTTTTT
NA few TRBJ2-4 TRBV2 CATTGLLGDIQYF TGTGCCACCACTGGTCTTTTGGGTGACATTCAGTACTTC
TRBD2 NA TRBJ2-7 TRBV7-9 CASSLAPLAASYEQYF TGTGCCAGCAGCTTAGCGCCTCTAGCGGCTTCCTACGAGCAGTACTTC